Listed below are T cell receptor beta chains from one sample, sequenced in a study of blood T cells in healthy people across ages. TCRdb called the 5' RACE reads again in MiXCR, with one record for every CDR3 protein. The profile covers roughly 900,000 distinct CDR3 sequences, with about 48% appearing a single time and around 15% taken by the ten largest. Sequenced input: blood. The origin of the receptors is a man aged 25 to 45 in good health. Both conserved end residues are part of each CDR3. A D gene is named only where the DNA matches it firmly. Only some rows state a clone size, as once, few, many or a class for expanded clones.

j_gene | v_gene | abundance | d_gene | CDR3nt | CDR3aa
TRBJ2-3 | TRBV5-1 | many | TRBD1 | TGCGCCAGCAGCTTAGACAGGGGAGATACGCAGTATTTT | CASSLDRGDTQYF
TRBJ1-2 | TRBV20-1 | few | TRBD1 | TGCAGTGCAGAGGACAGGAGATCTAACTATGGCTACACCTTC | CSAEDRRSNYGYTF
TRBJ2-7 | TRBV6-5 | few | NA | TGTGCCAGCAAACGGGGGGCGAACTACGAGCAGTACTTC | CASKRGANYEQYF
TRBJ1-1 | TRBV24-1 | NA | NA | TGTGCCACCAGTGAAGGATGGGGAACTGAAGCTTTCTTT | CATSEGWGTEAFF
TRBJ2-7 | TRBV6-5 | NA | TRBD2 | TGTGCCAGCAGTTACTCCACTAGCGGGGGGTCCTACGAGCAGTACTTC | CASSYSTSGGSYEQYF
TRBJ2-2 | TRBV4-1 | NA | NA | TGCGCCAGCAGCCAGACAGGGAACACCGGGGAGCTGTTTTTT | CASSQTGNTGELFF
TRBJ2-3 | TRBV18 | NA | NA | TGTGCCAGCTCACCACCGGCGACGTTCTGGGGAGATACGCAGTATTTT | CASSPPATFWGDTQYF
TRBJ1-2 | TRBV20-1 | NA | TRBD1 | TGCAGTGCTAGAGATCAGGGACAGCCGCAGGGCTACACCTTC | CSARDQGQPQGYTF
TRBJ2-1 | TRBV20-1 | NA | NA | TGCAGTGCACCCATTCAGGGTTCTAGACGGGAGCAGTTCTTC | CSAPIQGSRREQFF
TRBJ2-7 | TRBV18 | NA | NA | TGTGCCAGCGCATCCCAGGGCCACGAGCAGTACTTC | CASASQGHEQYF
TRBJ1-1 | TRBV18 | NA | NA | TGTGCCAGCTCACCAGCCCAGGACACTGAAGCTTTCTTT | CASSPAQDTEAFF
TRBJ1-1 | TRBV3-1 | once | NA | TGTGCCAGCAGCCAGGGCACCTGGGAAGCTTTCTTT | CASSQGTWEAFF
TRBJ2-1 | TRBV5-1 | few | NA | TGCGCCAGCAGCTTTGGTGAGGGGGGCTTAGGTAATGAGCAGTTCTTC | CASSFGEGGLGNEQFF
TRBJ2-5 | TRBV6-1 | NA | NA | TGTGCCAGCAGTGAAGACGGGGTCCAAGAGACCCAGTACTTC | CASSEDGVQETQYF
TRBJ1-1 | TRBV7-2 | few | NA | TGTGCCAGCACCATCCTAGGAGGCCGTGAAGCTTTCTTT | CASTILGGREAFF
TRBJ1-5 | TRBV27 | once | NA | TGTGCCAGCCGACCCGGGGGCCCTAGCAATCAGCCCCAGCATTTT | CASRPGGPSNQPQHF
TRBJ1-2 | TRBV27 | NA | NA | TGTGCCAGCAGTTTAAGGGCGGTGAGGGATGGCTACACCTTC | CASSLRAVRDGYTF
TRBJ2-7 | TRBV6-1 | many | TRBD1 | TGTGCCAGCCGAAACCCCGACAGGGTCTCCCCCTACGAGCAGTACTTC | CASRNPDRVSPYEQYF
TRBJ1-5 | TRBV28 | NA | TRBD1 | TGTGCCAGCAGTTTGTTTGGACAGGGGGATAATCAGCCCCAGCATTTT | CASSLFGQGDNQPQHF